The entry that follows covers one T cell receptor beta chain sequence. Its cognate antigen has yet to be identified. No base-level quality is on record; no much larger clone is a single base apart. The sample originates from a study of T cells in Graves' hyperthyroidism and ophthalmopathy (dated by TCRdb to about 2019). Study-level background: Peripheral blood was sampled at the time of initial diagnosis, prior to any treatment. To identify distinguishing TCR V-J signatures, a discovery cohort of 95 to 100 patients was used, comprising 40 to 45 with Graves' ophthalmopathy and 57 with stable Graves' hyperthyroidism. Whether ophthalmopathy could be predicted prospectively was tested in an independent validation cohort made up of 18 hyperthyroidism patients plus 17 patients who later progressed to ophthalmopathy. The 75 to 100 discovery patients were randomly divided into training and test sets at a 7:3 ratio. In addition, the study compared T-cell repertoires in thyroid tissue and in blood from roughly six Graves' hyperthyroidism patients. Following sampling, methimazole starting at 30 mg daily was given to hyperthyroidism patients, and high-dose intravenous methylprednisolone was given to ophthalmopathy patients. The paper describes TCR Vbeta CDR3 sequencing of 140 or so peripheral blood samples, made up of 43 ophthalmopathy patients, roughly 72 hyperthyroidism patients and roughly 17 progressor patients.

Graves' hyperthyroidism was defined as stable when no progression to ophthalmopathy occurred over 18 months of follow-up. Hyperthyroidism patients were newly diagnosed, with disease duration under 2 months, and aged 18 to 65 years. The study excluded patients with uncontrolled infections, other autoimmune diseases, pregnancy or lactation. Diagnoses relied on clinical symptoms, serum thyroxine and TRAb, thyroid ultrasound and orbital computed tomography. PBMCs were separated from roughly 9.3 ml of fresh peripheral blood using Ficoll-Paque density gradient centrifugation. Total RNA was extracted with Trizol reagent, and quality was checked on an Agilent 2100 Bioanalyzer. The CDR3 holds 15 amino acids from the cysteine to the phenylalanine. The entry retains the CDR3 DNA only, 45 bases that are in frame from base 1. The germline V gene specifies MNHEY as CDR1 and SVGEGT as CDR2. Relative to germline, V is 0 bases shorter and J is 0 bases shorter, with 8 bases between their ends.

Overall study results and their limits: In validation, the model predicted progression to ophthalmopathy a median of approximately 6.6 months before onset, with roughly 70% sensitivity and about 72% specificity. A model built on a 13 V-J signature distinguished ophthalmopathy from stable hyperthyroidism, reaching around 87% sensitivity and under 84% specificity in cross-validation and 80%/75% in testing. Sample size was not statistically predetermined, and blinding of investigators to group allocation was not performed. Most expanded thyroid clonotypes (frequency above 0.001) were also detected in blood, a finding suggesting that blood repertoires may reflect thyroid immune responses.

The TCR beta CDR3 regions were amplified from the RNA transcripts. For the first round of RT-PCR on the TCR CDR3, the HTBI primer set was used together with the Qiagen OneStep RT-PCR kit. A second multiplex PCR round built the libraries, followed by size selection and purification. The libraries were sequenced on an Illumina HiSeq2000 using paired-end 100 bp reads. Turning to the authors' computational methods: SOAPnuke was used to process the raw data, removing reads that contained adapters or uncalled bases, had a mean Phred below 15, or lacked an exact match to the constant primer or identifier. COPE v1.2.5 was used to merge the high-quality paired reads, and each unique nucleotide sequence was defined as a clonotype. MiTCR v1.1 was used to align clonotypes to the IMGT TRBV, TRBD and TRBJ reference segments. Analysis was restricted to V-J combinations with a frequency above 0.0001, which covered over 98% of repertoires. A TCS score was defined as the ratio between F50 (clonal expansion) and ExV (chaos), using BLOSUM62-based TCRdist between CDR3 peptides within each V-J. Welch's t-statistics and random forest reduced roughly 500 V-J features to roughly 13, which were used in a naive Bayes classifier (R e1071). TCRdb reprocessed the public reads (quality trimming at Q25 with fastp, clone calling with MiXCR) and kept in-frame beta chains. Here each entry gathers all rows of one CDR3 protein and keeps the most common genes and DNA. The V and J calls and clone size are TCRdb's, not the authors'. The sample contains 350,000 to 400,000 distinct CDR3 sequences, 15% of them found a single time. Approximately 30% of the sample is taken by the ten largest.

This TCR was recovered from a woman under 40 with Graves' hyperthyroidism. The specimen was blood. The chain is made from TRBV6-2 or TRBV6-3 and TRBJ1-1; the D gene remains uncertain. Read as DNA, the sequence is TGTGCCAGCAGTTACTCCCAGAAATTGAACACTGAAGCTTTCTTT. It encodes CASSYSQKLNTEAFF.